Given below is one T cell receptor beta chain in context. Antigen specificity is unknown. These data come from a study of T cell responses to AZD1222 COVID-19 vaccine. The CDR3 consists of 14 residues. Trimming took off 9 bases at V and 7 bases at J, with 18 bases between the two ends. In germline, CDR1 is LNHDA, CDR2 SQIVND (reference sequence). TCRdb keeps only in-frame clones here, not all; method: immunoSEQ multiplex PCR. The data contain 85,000 to 100,000 clones, approximately 91% of them singletons. Whole-study results and caveats: White British people made up most donors, females outnumbered males, and clonal diversity was possibly underestimated.

Sequencing used peripheral blood, obtained 28 days after the second AZD1222 dose. The V and J genes are TRBV19 and TRBJ1-4; tentatively, D is TRBD1 (5 bases). The clonotype comes from an adult who received the AZD1222 COVID-19 vaccine. The CDR3 protein is CASKGEDEIEKLFF. CDR3 nucleotides: TGTGCCAGCAAAGGGGAAGACGAAATTGAAAAACTGTTTTTT.